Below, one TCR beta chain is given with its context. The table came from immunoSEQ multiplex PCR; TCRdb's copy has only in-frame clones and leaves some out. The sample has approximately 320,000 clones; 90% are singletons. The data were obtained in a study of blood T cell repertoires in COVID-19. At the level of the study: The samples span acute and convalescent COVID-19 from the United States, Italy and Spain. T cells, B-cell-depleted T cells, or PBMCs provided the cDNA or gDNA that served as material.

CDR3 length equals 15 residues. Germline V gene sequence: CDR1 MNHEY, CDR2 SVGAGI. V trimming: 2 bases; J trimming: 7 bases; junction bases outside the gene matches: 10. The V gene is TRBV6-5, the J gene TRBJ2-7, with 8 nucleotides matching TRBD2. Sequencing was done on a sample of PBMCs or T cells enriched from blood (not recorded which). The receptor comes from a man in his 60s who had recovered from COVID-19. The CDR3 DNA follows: TGTGCCAGCAGTTACGGTAGCGGGGTTGCTTGGGAGCAGTACTTC. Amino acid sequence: CASSYGSGVAWEQYF.